This T cell receptor (beta chain) came from a study of blood T cell repertoires in COVID-19 (dated by TCRdb to 2018 to 2020). General notes on the study: Samples covering the acute and convalescent phases of COVID-19 were provided by collaborators in the United States, Italy and Spain. The prospective study material was composed of cDNA or gDNA derived from T cells, B-cell-depleted T cells, or PBMCs. Deeply sampled blood TCRbeta repertoires from subjects exposed to, actively infected with, or recovered from COVID-19 were included in the dataset. The repertoires were released in a freely available public database meant as a resource for research on the immune response to SARS-CoV-2. The samples were drawn from two sources: the first 160 participants of the ongoing ImmuneRACE study, and 1,200 or so subjects contributed by 6 global collaborators. Nearly every sample came with metadata listing a de-identified subject ID, COVID-19 status, age in years and sex. HLA class I and class II types, where available, came from metadata supplied by the sample provider rather than from assay-based typing. Study-wide conclusions, independent of this receptor: How much clinical and demographic metadata was included differed by source and by participant, and the metadata was provided uncurated.

TCRbeta CDR3 regions were amplified from genomic DNA by means of the immunoSEQ Assay, a bias-controlled multiplex PCR. From the authors' description of their analysis: Nucleated cell counts per sample were estimated from amplification of reference gene primers within the assay. Sequence reads were collapsed and filtered to measure the absolute abundance of every unique TCRbeta CDR3 rearrangement. For each sample, productive Simpson clonality was calculated by taking the square root of Simpson's diversity index across productive rearrangements. Sourced from immuneACCESS, this table was stored by TCRdb with only in-frame sequences that have V and J called. A share of the clones is absent; for the studies checked, an unresolved V gene accounts for under half, and the remainder has no known explanation. V and J calls and clone size come straight from that table; D and trimming were deduced from the DNA. Counted in this sample were about 220,000 clones; about 85% of them appeared once. The top ten clones comprise under 3.5% of the sample.

Samples from volunteer blood donors who had recovered from COVID-19 were contributed by a second Seattle source. Collaborating institutions collected whole blood in K2EDTA tubes following their own protocols. For TCRbeta analysis, collaborator samples were shipped as frozen whole blood, as isolated PBMCs, or as DNA extracted from either sample type. At the junction V is shortened by 3 bases and J by 5 bases; bases outside the gene matches: 7. The CDR3 numbers 14 residues from cysteine through phenylalanine. Of all the DNA, just the CDR3 is kept, 42 bases in frame from base 1. Based on the germline V gene, the CDR1 and CDR2 sequences are KGHSH and LQKENI. As to this clone: Its antigen specificity is not known. Base qualities are not recorded, but no much larger clone differs from it by a single base.

The receptor's source is a man aged 50 or older who had recovered from COVID-19. This receptor chain uses TRBV18 and TRBJ2-7, with 7 bases in between that match TRBD1. The sample consisted of peripheral blood. The nucleotides read TGTGCCAGCTCACCTAGCACAGGGGCGCACGAGCAGTACTTC. Translated, it gives CASSPSTGAHEQYF.